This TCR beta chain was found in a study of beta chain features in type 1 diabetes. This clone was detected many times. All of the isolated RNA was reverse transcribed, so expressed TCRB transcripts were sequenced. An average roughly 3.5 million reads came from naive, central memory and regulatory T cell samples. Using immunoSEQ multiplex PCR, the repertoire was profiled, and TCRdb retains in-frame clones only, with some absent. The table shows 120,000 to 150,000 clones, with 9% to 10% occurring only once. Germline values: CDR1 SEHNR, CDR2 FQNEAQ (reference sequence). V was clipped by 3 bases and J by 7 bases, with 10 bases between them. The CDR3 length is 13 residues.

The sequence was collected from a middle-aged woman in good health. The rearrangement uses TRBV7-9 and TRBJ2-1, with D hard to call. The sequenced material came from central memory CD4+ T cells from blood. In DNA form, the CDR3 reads TGTGCCAGCAGCTTCGGGTCGATGAATGAGCAGTTCTTC. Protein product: CASSFGSMNEQFF.